This T cell receptor (beta chain) was identified during a study of shared clonotypes between healthy human individuals. The overall study: Each donor's CD8 memory used one plate, CD8 naive two, each CD4 subset three. General study results and limits: Researchers found naive subsets generally carried larger estimated richness than memory subsets.

Concerning this clone: Its cognate antigen is unknown.

The donors, healthy adults who were HIV-negative, had experienced no recent acute infections or vaccinations. Trimming stripped 0 bases from V and 4 bases from J, with 8 bases between. The CDR3 is 15 residues long. Looked up from germline, CDR1 is SGHRS and CDR2 is YFSETQ. As handled by the study authors: Owing to the provision of junction-only sequences devoid of quality scores by immunoSEQ, filtering differed. The data were produced by immunoSEQ multiplex PCR, yet TCRdb's version contains in-frame clones alone and is incomplete. V, J and clone size reflect that table, while D and trimming were determined from the DNA. The sample lists 2,500,000 or so clones; 80% to 95% were seen once.

Material: naive CD4+ T cells from PBMCs. Subset reported: CD45RA+ positively selected. This clonotype originated in a man aged 18 to 29 in good health. Some clones in this sample may be carry-over from other donors' samples. The chain couples TRBV5-1 to TRBJ2-6; D is undetermined. CDR3 DNA: TGCGCCAGCAGCTTGGGGTGGACCGGGGCCAACGTCCTGACTTTC. Residues: CASSLGWTGANVLTF.